This T cell receptor beta chain originates from a study of cytomegalovirus exposure and HLA in healthy donors. Study-wide findings and caveats: High sensitivity and specificity were reportedly achieved when the classifier diagnosed cytomegalovirus status. The authors enumerated over 150 TCR beta chains as linked to cytomegalovirus. Most TCR sequences were uncommon, yet certain public TCRs appeared in many donors.

While the first cohort had around 700 subjects, the donors belonged to the separate validation cohort of over a hundred subjects. Clones were read by immunoSEQ multiplex PCR, and TCRdb kept only the in-frame ones, dropping some. The sample lists about 65,000 clones, around 95% occurring once. Worth noting for this clone: As yet, its antigen is unknown.

The sequencing sample was made of PBMCs. This clonotype originated in a man between 18 and 29 years old in good health and CMV-seropositive.

In DNA, the CDR3 is TGCGCCAGCAGCCAAGATCCCCAGGGTAGGGACACTGAAGCTTTCTTT. This encodes CASSQDPQGRDTEAFF. V gene TRBV4-3 combines with J gene TRBJ1-1; weak D call: TRBD1 (5 bases). V shed 0 bases and J shed 3 bases, with 14 bases lying between them. Germline CDR1 LGHNA, CDR2 YSLEER. This CDR3 region has 16 residues.